This entry lists 8 T cell receptor beta chains sequenced from one sample in a study of response to subunit inactivated influenza vaccine. A single record per CDR3 protein comes from TCRdb applying MiXCR to the RT-PCR reads. The repertoire holds almost 600,000 distinct CDR3 sequences, with around 15% as singletons. The sample here was PBMCs from blood, taken roughly 12 days after vaccination. All receptors derive from a man over 45 who received an inactivated influenza vaccine.

Concerning this clonotype itself: This clone may be a read error of a much larger clone one base away. This is likely a read error, given that the CDR3 carries no conserved phenylalanine or tryptophan at its end. CDR3 coding DNA: TGCGCCAGCAGCTTTAGCGGGAGGGCCACGGATACGCAGTATTTA. Protein: CASSFSGRATDTQYL. The chain couples TRBV5-1 to TRBJ2-3; 11 bases map to TRBD2. V shed 2 bases and J 6 bases; nucleotides not matched to a gene: 5. The germline CDR1 and CDR2 sequences are SGHRS and YFSETQ. The CDR3 length is 15 residues.

The V call is TRBV20-1, the J call TRBJ2-1, with D hard to call. Trimming stripped 0 bases from V and 9 bases from J, with 18 bases between. The germline V gene encodes CDR1 DFQATT and CDR2 SNEGSKA (reference sequence). This CDR3 is 15 amino acids long. The CDR3 sequence: CSARDLVSNYGEQFF. The DNA of the CDR3 is TGCAGTGCTAGAGATCTAGTCAGTAACTATGGTGAGCAGTTCTTC.

Ten or more counts support this clonotype. V and J are TRBV20-1 and TRBJ2-3; 7 bases fit TRBD2. This CDR3 contains 17 residues. Germline assignment: CDR1 DFQATT and CDR2 SNEGSKA (reference sequence). The J segment lost 0 bases and the V segment lost 5 bases, leaving 14 bases of the junction unmatched. The CDR3 nucleotides are TGCAGTGCTGAGGCCCAGGGTGGCGGGGGAAGCACAGATACGCAGTATTTT. Protein sequence: CSAEAQGGGGSTDTQYF.

This clonotype was picked up many times. The chain has TRBV29-1 and TRBJ2-7; weak D call: TRBD2 (5 bases). Germline-derived CDR1 and CDR2 are SQVTM and ANQGSEA. The V end was cut by 7 bases, the J end by 6 bases, with 16 bases between. This CDR3 is 12 amino acids long. CDR3 nucleotides: TGCAGCGCGAGGGCCCAGAACGGCGAGCAGTACTTC. Its translation: CSARAQNGEQYF.

The rearrangement links TRBV14 to TRBJ1-1; D remains unclear. The V gene's germline CDR1 is SGHDN and CDR2 FVKESK. V shed 0 bases and J shed 5 bases, with 7 bases lying between them. This CDR3 spans 13 amino acids. CDR3 residues: CASSQDMRTEAFF. Written as DNA, the CDR3 is TGTGCCAGCAGCCAAGATATGCGGACTGAAGCTTTCTTT.

This clonotype appeared many times. The V call is TRBV4-3, the J call TRBJ2-3; D unclear. Germline V gene lookup returns CDR1 LGHNA and CDR2 YSLEER. The CDR3 sequence is 15 residues long. V was trimmed by 4 bases and J by 6 bases, leaving 17 bases between them. For the CDR3, the DNA is TGCGCCAGCAGCCTAGCAGCTCCCCCCTGGGATACGCAGTATTTT. Amino acids: CASSLAAPPWDTQYF.

V gene TRBV5-1 combines with J gene TRBJ2-3; TRBD2 matches 14 bases. Per the germline V gene, CDR1 is SGHRS and CDR2 is YFSETQ. The V gene end was trimmed by 4 bases and the J gene end by 0 bases; junction bases not matched to a gene: 4. This CDR3 comprises 17 residues. The CDR3, as DNA: TGCGCCAGCAGCCAACGACTAGCGGGAGGGAGCACAGATACGCAGTATTTT. Its translation: CASSQRLAGGSTDTQYF.

The chain links TRBV6-1 to TRBJ2-7; TRBD1 might be the D (6 bases). Germline V gene sequence: CDR1 MNHNS, CDR2 SASEGT. Trimming cost V 4 bases and J 4 bases, with 11 bases left between them. The CDR3 length is 13 residues. The CDR3 spells CASSVGGEYEQYF. The CDR3 coding sequence is TGTGCCAGCAGTGTTGGGGGCGAATACGAGCAGTACTTC.